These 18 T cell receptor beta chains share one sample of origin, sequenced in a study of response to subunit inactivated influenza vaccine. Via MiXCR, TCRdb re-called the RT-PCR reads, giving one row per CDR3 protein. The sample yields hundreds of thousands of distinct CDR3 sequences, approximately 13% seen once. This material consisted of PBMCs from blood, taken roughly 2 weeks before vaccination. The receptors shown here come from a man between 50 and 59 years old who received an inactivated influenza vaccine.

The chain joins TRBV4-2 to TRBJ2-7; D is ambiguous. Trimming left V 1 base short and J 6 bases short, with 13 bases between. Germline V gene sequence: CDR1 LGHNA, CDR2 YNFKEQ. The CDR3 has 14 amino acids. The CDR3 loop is CASSQGQNDPEQYF. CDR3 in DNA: TGTGCCAGCAGCCAAGGTCAAAACGATCCCGAGCAGTACTTC.

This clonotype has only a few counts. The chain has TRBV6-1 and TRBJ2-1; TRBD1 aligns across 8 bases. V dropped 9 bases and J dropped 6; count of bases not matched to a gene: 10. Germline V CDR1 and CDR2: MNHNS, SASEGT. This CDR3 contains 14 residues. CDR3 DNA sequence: TGTGCCAGTTATATGTCCGGGACAGGCAATGAGCAGTTCTTC. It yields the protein CASYMSGTGNEQFF.

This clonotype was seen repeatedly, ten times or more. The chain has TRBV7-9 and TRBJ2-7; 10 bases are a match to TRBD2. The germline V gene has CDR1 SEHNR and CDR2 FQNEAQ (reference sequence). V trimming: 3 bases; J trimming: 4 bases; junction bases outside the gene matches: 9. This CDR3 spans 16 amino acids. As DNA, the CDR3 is TGTGCCAGCAGCTTTGGTTTAACTAGCGGGACATACGAGCAGTACTTC. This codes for CASSFGLTSGTYEQYF.

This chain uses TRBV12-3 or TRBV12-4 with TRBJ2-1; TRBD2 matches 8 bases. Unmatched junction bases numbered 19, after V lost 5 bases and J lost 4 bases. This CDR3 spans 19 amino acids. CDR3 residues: CASSPRRVQREWGYNEQFF. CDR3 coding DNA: TGTGCCAGCAGTCCGCGCAGGGTCCAGCGGGAGTGGGGTTACAATGAGCAGTTCTTC.

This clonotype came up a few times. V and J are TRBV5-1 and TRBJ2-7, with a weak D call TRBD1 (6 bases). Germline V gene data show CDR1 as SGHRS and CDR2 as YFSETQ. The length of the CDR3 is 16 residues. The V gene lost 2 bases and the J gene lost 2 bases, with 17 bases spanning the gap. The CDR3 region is CASSLVAGTPPYEQYF. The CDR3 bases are TGCGCCAGCAGCTTAGTCGCAGGGACACCCCCCTACGAGCAGTACTTC. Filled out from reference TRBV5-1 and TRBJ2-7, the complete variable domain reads KAGVTQTPRYLIKTRGQQVTLSCSPISGHRSVSWYQQTPGQGLQFLFEYFSETQRNKGNFPGRFSGRQFSNSRSEMNVSTLELGDSALYLCASSLVAGTPPYEQYFGPGTRLTVT.

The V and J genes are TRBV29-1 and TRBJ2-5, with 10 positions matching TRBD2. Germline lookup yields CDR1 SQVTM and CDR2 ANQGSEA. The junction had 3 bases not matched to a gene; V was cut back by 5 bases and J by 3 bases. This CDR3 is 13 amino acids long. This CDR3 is CSVWTSGKETQYF. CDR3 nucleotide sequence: TGCAGCGTTTGGACTAGCGGAAAAGAGACCCAGTACTTC.

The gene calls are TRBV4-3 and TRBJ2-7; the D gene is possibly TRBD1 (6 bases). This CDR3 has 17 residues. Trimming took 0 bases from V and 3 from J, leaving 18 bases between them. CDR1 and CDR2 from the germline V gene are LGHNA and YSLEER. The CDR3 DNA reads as TGCGCCAGCAGCCAAGATCTTTATTTCGGACAGCACTACGAGCAGTACTTC. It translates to CASSQDLYFGQHYEQYF.

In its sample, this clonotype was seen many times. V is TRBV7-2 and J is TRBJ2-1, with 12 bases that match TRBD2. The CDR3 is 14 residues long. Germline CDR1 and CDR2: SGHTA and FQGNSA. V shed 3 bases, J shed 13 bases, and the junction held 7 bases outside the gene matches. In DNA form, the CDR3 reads TGTGCCAGCAGCTTCCGACTAGCGGGGGCCTACCAGTTCTTC. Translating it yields CASSFRLAGAYQFF.

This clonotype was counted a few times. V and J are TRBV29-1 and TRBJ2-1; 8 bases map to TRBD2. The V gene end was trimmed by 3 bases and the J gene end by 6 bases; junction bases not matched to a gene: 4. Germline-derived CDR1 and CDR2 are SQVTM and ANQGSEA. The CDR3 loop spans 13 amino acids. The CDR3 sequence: CSVEGLEGNEQFF. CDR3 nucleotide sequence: TGCAGCGTTGAGGGACTAGAAGGCAATGAGCAGTTCTTC.

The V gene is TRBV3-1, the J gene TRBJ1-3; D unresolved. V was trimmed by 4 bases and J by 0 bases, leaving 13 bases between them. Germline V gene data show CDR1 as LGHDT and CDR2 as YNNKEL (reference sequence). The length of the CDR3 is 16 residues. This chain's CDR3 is CASSRIAGSSGNTIYF. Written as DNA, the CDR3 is TGTGCCAGCAGCCGAATTGCCGGCAGCTCTGGAAACACCATATATTTT.

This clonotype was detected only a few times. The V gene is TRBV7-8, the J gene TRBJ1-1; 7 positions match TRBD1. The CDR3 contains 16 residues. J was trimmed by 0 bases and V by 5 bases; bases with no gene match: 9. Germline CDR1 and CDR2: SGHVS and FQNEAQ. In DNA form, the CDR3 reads TGTGCCAGCAGCGACCGGGACAGCATCCTGAACACTGAAGCTTTCTTT. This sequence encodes CASSDRDSILNTEAFF.

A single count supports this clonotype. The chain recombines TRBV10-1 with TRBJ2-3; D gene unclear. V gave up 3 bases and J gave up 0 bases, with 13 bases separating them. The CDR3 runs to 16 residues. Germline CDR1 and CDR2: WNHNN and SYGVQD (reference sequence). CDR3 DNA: TGCGCCAGCAGTGACCCCGGGTCCTCGAGCACAGATACGCAGTATTTT. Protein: CASSDPGSSSTDTQYF.

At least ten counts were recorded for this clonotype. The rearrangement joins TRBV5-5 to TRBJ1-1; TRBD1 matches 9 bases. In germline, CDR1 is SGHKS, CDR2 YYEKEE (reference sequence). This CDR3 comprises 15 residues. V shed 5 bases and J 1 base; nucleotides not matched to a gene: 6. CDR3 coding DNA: TGTGCCAGCAGTCCGGGGACAGGGCAGAACACTGAAGCTTTCTTT. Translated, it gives CASSPGTGQNTEAFF.

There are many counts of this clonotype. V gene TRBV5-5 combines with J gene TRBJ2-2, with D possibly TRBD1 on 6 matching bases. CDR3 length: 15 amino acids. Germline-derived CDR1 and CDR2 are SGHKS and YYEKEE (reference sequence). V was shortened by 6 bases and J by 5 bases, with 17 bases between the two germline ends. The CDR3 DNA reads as TGTGCCAGCACCACCGCAGGGGCGCAAACCGGGGAGCTGTTTTTT. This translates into CASTTAGAQTGELFF. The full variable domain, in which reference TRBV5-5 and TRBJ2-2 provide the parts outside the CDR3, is DAGVTQSPTHLIKTRGQQVTLRCSPISGHKSVSWYQQVLGQGPQFIFQYYEKEERGRGNFPDRFSARQFPNYSSELNVNALLLGDSALYLCASTTAGAQTGELFFGEGSRLTVL.

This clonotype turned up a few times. CDR3 nucleotides: TGTGCCAGTAGTATCTTAGGACACCTTACTGAAGCTTTCTTT. Translated: CASSILGHLTEAFF. The chain is built from TRBV19 and TRBJ1-1; D might be TRBD1 (5 bases). CDR3 length: 14 residues. Germline V gene data show CDR1 as LNHDA and CDR2 as SQIVND (reference sequence). V lost 3 bases to trimming and J lost 5 bases, with 13 bases between them.

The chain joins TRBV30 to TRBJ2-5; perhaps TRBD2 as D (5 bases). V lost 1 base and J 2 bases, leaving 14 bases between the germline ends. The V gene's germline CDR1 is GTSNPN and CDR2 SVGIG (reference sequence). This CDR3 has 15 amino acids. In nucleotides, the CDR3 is TGTGCCTGGAGTGCGCAGAGCGGACGGCAAGAGACCCAGTACTTC. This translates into CAWSAQSGRQETQYF.

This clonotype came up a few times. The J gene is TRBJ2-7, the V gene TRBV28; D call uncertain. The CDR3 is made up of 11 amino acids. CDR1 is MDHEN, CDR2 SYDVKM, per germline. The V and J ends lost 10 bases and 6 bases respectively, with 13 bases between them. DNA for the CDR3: TGTGCCACCCAAAAAGGGCCCGAGCAGTACTTC. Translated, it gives CATQKGPEQYF.

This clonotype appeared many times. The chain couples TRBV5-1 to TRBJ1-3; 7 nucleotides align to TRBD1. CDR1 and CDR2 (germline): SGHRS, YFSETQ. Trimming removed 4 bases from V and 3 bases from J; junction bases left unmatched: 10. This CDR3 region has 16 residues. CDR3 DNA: TGCGCCAGCAGCCTACAGGGGATAGGTGGTGGAAACACCATATATTTT. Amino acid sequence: CASSLQGIGGGNTIYF.